This entry describes one T cell receptor beta chain. The antigen is unknown. These data belong to a study of cytomegalovirus exposure and HLA in healthy donors. The donors were members of the validation cohort, which comprised under 150 subjects and was separate from the first cohort of 670 or so subjects. Study-wide results and limits: It was confirmed in vitro that a few of the CMV-associated chains were specific for CMV antigens. For most TCR sequences rarity was the rule, although some public TCRs occurred in many donors.

V shed 6 bases and J 4 bases; nucleotides not matched to a gene: 10. This CDR3 is built from 14 residues. Germline assignment: CDR1 SQVTM and CDR2 ANQGSEA. Sequencing used immunoSEQ multiplex PCR; TCRdb keeps in-frame clones, though not all of them. The table has over 110,000 clones, 85% to 90% seen once; the top ten hold less than 3%. The clonotype originates from a man younger than 35 in good health and CMV-seronegative. The chain recombines TRBV29-1 with TRBJ1-1; 8 bases map to TRBD1. The material sequenced was PBMCs. CDR3 amino acids: CSVQEAGGLTEAFF. Here the CDR3 DNA reads TGCAGCGTCCAAGAGGCAGGGGGCCTCACTGAAGCTTTCTTT. The complete variable domain, with remaining parts taken from reference TRBV29-1 and TRBJ1-1, reads SAVISQKPSRDICQRGTSLTIQCQVDSQVTMMFWYRQQPGQSLTLIATANQGSEATYESGFVIDKFPISRPNLTFSTLTVSNMSPEDSSIYLCSVQEAGGLTEAFFGQGTRLTVV.